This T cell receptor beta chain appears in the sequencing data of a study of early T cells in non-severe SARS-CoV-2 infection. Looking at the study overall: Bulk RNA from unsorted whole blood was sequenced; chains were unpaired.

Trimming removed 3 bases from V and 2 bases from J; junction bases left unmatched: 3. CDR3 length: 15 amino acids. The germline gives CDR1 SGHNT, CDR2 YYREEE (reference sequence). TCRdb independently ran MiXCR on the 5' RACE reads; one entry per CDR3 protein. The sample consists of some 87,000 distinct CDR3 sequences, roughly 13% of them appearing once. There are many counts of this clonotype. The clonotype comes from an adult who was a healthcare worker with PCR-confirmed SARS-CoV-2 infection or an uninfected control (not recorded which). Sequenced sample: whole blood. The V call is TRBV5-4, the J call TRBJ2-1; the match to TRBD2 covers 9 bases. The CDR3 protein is CASSSKRGAYNEQFF. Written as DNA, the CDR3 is TGTGCCAGCAGCTCAAAGCGGGGGGCCTACAATGAGCAGTTCTTC.